This is a list of T cell receptor beta chains from one sample in a study of PD-L1 blockade in urothelial cancer. Sequencing was performed with immunoSEQ multiplex PCR; in TCRdb, only in-frame clones are kept and a portion is missing. The sample lists about 45,000 clones, approximately 90% occurring once. This sample comprised PBMCs, obtained around atezolizumab (anti-PD-L1) treatment. All receptors come from an elderly man with urothelial cancer. The CDR3 runs from the conserved cysteine through the conserved F or W. Fields, in order: D gene, V gene, J gene, clone size, CDR3 protein, CDR3 DNA. The D gene is left open where the match is weak. Size values are once, few and many counts, or a class for expanded clones, and some rows have none.

>NA|TRBV6-5|TRBJ2-7|NA
CASSYSGGSTYEQYF
TGTGCCAGCAGTTACTCGGGCGGGTCCACCTACGAGCAGTACTTC
>NA|TRBV7-2|TRBJ1-3|NA
CASSRDGSGNTIYF
TGTGCCAGCAGCCGGGACGGGAGTGGAAACACCATATATTTT
>NA|TRBV19|TRBJ2-1|once
CASSIEGQLEQFF
TGTGCCAGTAGTATAGAGGGGCAACTTGAGCAGTTCTTC
>TRBD1|TRBV7-2|TRBJ1-4|NA
CASTPSGGSNEKLFF
TGTGCCAGCACCCCCTCAGGGGGGTCTAATGAAAAACTGTTTTTT
>TRBD1|TRBV7-2|TRBJ1-2|NA
CASSPQQGTGYTF
TGTGCCAGCAGCCCTCAACAGGGGACGGGCTACACCTTC
>NA|TRBV11-2|TRBJ1-2|NA
CASSPWDNPSNYGYTF
TGTGCCAGCAGCCCGTGGGACAATCCTTCAAACTATGGCTACACCTTC
>TRBD2|TRBV9|TRBJ2-3|NA
CASSVAVPGGPGGDTQYF
TGTGCCAGCAGCGTAGCGGTCCCGGGAGGGCCGGGAGGAGATACGCAGTATTTT
>TRBD2|TRBV7-2|TRBJ2-3|NA
CASSQGLATDTQYF
TGTGCCAGCAGCCAGGGACTAGCTACAGATACGCAGTATTTT
>NA|TRBV28|TRBJ2-3|NA
CASSRLGGGTDTQYF
TGTGCCAGCAGTCGCCTAGGGGGAGGGACAGATACGCAGTATTTT
>NA|TRBV2|TRBJ2-4|NA
CASSRTTPAKNIQYF
TGTGCCAGCAGTCGGACTACGCCGGCCAAAAACATTCAGTACTTC
>NA|TRBV19|TRBJ1-1|NA
CASSILGGRNTEAFF
TGTGCCAGTAGTATTCTTGGAGGGAGGAACACTGAAGCTTTCTTT
>TRBD1|TRBV19|TRBJ2-2|NA
CASSIRDRVFTGELFF
TGTGCCAGTAGTATTAGGGACAGGGTGTTCACCGGGGAGCTGTTTTTT
>NA|TRBV2|TRBJ2-5|NA
CASSEARPLQETQYF
TGTGCCAGCAGTGAAGCGCGTCCCCTCCAAGAGACCCAGTACTTC
>TRBD1|TRBV7-8|TRBJ2-5|once
CASSRVTGGKRETQYF
TGTGCCAGCAGCCGAGTAACAGGGGGAAAAAGAGAGACCCAGTACTTC
>NA|TRBV4-1|TRBJ2-7|NA
CASSPHRDHEQYF
TGCGCCAGCAGCCCCCACAGGGACCACGAGCAGTACTTC
>TRBD2|TRBV5-4|TRBJ2-5|NA
CASSWRGAGVGETQYF
TGTGCCAGCAGCTGGCGGGGGGCGGGAGTGGGAGAGACCCAGTACTTC
>TRBD1|TRBV6-5|TRBJ1-2|NA
CASSYSRDRSKEGYTF
TGTGCCAGCAGTTATTCCAGGGACAGGTCTAAGGAGGGCTACACCTTC
>TRBD2|TRBV2|TRBJ2-3|NA
CASGNSGSALRDTQYF
TGTGCCAGCGGGAATAGCGGGAGCGCTCTTAGGGATACGCAGTATTTT
>TRBD2|TRBV2|TRBJ2-1|NA
CASRMGLAGPNEQFF
TGTGCCAGCAGAATGGGACTAGCGGGACCCAATGAGCAGTTCTTC
>NA|TRBV5-1|TRBJ1-1|few
CASSLDRNTEAFF
TGCGCCAGCAGCTTGGACAGGAACACTGAAGCTTTCTTT
>TRBD2|TRBV11-2|TRBJ2-3|once
CASSLDAGGANTQYF
TGTGCCAGCAGCTTAGATGCGGGAGGGGCAAATACGCAGTATTTT
>NA|TRBV11-2|TRBJ2-1|NA
CASSPNGQIYNEQFF
TGTGCCAGCAGCCCGAACGGACAGATATACAATGAGCAGTTCTTC
>NA|TRBV7-2|TRBJ2-7|NA
CASTLTGVHYEQYF
TGTGCCAGCACCCTGACAGGAGTACACTACGAGCAGTACTTC
>NA|TRBV5-4|TRBJ2-7|NA
CASSLAGASEQYF
TGTGCCAGCAGCTTGGCTGGAGCATCCGAGCAGTACTTC
>TRBD2|TRBV5-1|TRBJ2-3|NA
CASSLVVAGGSDTQYF
TGCGCCAGCAGCTTGGTGGTAGCGGGAGGGTCAGATACGCAGTATTTT
>TRBD1|TRBV5-5|TRBJ1-5|NA
CASSYAGTGGLFSNQPQHF
TGTGCCAGCAGTTACGCCGGGACAGGGGGACTTTTTAGCAATCAGCCCCAGCATTTT
>NA|TRBV4-1|TRBJ2-7|NA
CASSLEADGLSKQYF
TGCGCCAGCAGCCTCGAGGCGGACGGACTCTCTAAGCAGTACTTC
>TRBD1|TRBV19|TRBJ2-7|NA
CATGGQGVTYEQYF
TGTGCCACCGGAGGACAGGGGGTTACCTACGAGCAGTACTTC
>TRBD1|TRBV19|TRBJ2-7|NA
CVPTGITYEQYF
TGTGTCCCGACAGGGATCACCTACGAGCAGTACTTC
>NA|TRBV7-2|TRBJ1-5|NA
CASSLEGHQPQHF
TGTGCCAGCAGCTTAGAGGGGCATCAGCCCCAGCATTTT
>TRBD1|TRBV12-5|TRBJ2-1|NA
CASGKSGTGGNEQFF
TGTGCTAGTGGCAAGTCAGGGACAGGGGGGAATGAGCAGTTCTTC
>TRBD2|TRBV6-5|TRBJ2-7|NA
CASSTLAGGPLEQYF
TGTGCCAGCAGTACCCTAGCGGGAGGCCCCCTCGAGCAGTACTTC
>NA|TRBV19|TRBJ2-3|NA
CASSSGWDTQYF
TGTGCCAGTAGCAGCGGTTGGGATACGCAGTATTTT
>TRBD1|TRBV7-8|TRBJ1-2|NA
CASSPATTGGFYGYTF
TGTGCCAGCAGCCCGGCAACGACAGGGGGGTTCTATGGCTACACCTTC
>TRBD1|TRBV19|TRBJ2-7|NA
CASSPGTGVYEQYF
TGTGCCAGTAGTCCCGGGACAGGGGTCTACGAGCAGTACTTC
>NA|TRBV5-1|TRBJ1-2|NA
CASSPADGNYGYTF
TGCGCCAGCAGCCCAGCGGACGGTAACTATGGCTACACCTTC
>NA|TRBV7-8|TRBJ1-1|NA
CASSLVTVNTEAFF
TGTGCCAGCAGCTTAGTTACAGTGAACACTGAAGCTTTCTTT
>NA|TRBV19|TRBJ2-1|NA
CASSIGQTYNEQFF
TGTGCCAGTAGTATAGGACAAACCTACAATGAGCAGTTCTTC
>TRBD2|TRBV14|TRBJ2-7|NA
CASSQVSGTSYEQYF
TGTGCCAGCAGCCAAGTGAGCGGGACCTCCTACGAGCAGTACTTC
>TRBD1|TRBV9|TRBJ2-3|once
CASSERQGTDTQYF
TGTGCCAGCAGCGAAAGACAGGGGACAGATACGCAGTATTTT
>TRBD2|TRBV19|TRBJ2-4|NA
CASSRTSGTPAKNIQYF
TGTGCCAGTAGCAGGACTAGCGGAACCCCAGCCAAAAACATTCAGTACTTC
>TRBD1|TRBV5-4|TRBJ1-4|NA
CASSLAFQGDEKLFF
TGTGCCAGCAGCTTGGCGTTTCAGGGGGATGAAAAACTGTTTTTT
>TRBD1|TRBV2|TRBJ1-5|few
CASRSGTGTYQPQHF
TGTGCCAGCAGATCCGGGACAGGGACTTATCAGCCCCAGCATTTT
>NA|TRBV25-1|TRBJ1-1|NA
CASSGLNTEAFF
TGTGCCAGCAGTGGACTTAACACTGAAGCTTTCTTT
>NA|TRBV9|TRBJ2-3|NA
CASSVVQGGTDTQYF
TGTGCCAGCAGCGTAGTCCAGGGTGGGACAGATACGCAGTATTTT
>TRBD1|TRBV27|TRBJ2-7|NA
CASSHGTGTYEQYF
TGTGCCAGCAGTCACGGGACAGGGACCTACGAGCAGTACTTC
>TRBD1|TRBV6-1|TRBJ1-4|NA
CASSSRTGRVEKLFF
TGTGCCAGCAGTAGTCGGACAGGGCGGGTTGAAAAACTGTTTTTT
>TRBD1|TRBV27|TRBJ1-2|NA
CASSSDRASLGGYTF
TGTGCCAGCAGTTCAGACAGGGCATCTTTGGGTGGCTACACCTTC
>NA|TRBV5-4|TRBJ2-3|NA
CASSAGDLPGTDTQYF
TGTGCCAGCAGCGCAGGAGATTTACCGGGGACAGATACGCAGTATTTT
>NA|TRBV10-2|TRBJ2-2|NA
CASSERDILTGELFF
TGCGCCAGCAGTGAGAGGGACATCCTCACCGGGGAGCTGTTTTTT
>TRBD1|TRBV11-2|TRBJ2-7|NA
CASSRDRYSYEQYF
TGTGCCAGCAGCCGGGACAGGTACTCCTACGAGCAGTACTTC
>TRBD1|TRBV2|TRBJ2-5|NA
CASSEAGGSGQYF
TGTGCCAGCAGTGAAGCAGGGGGCAGCGGCCAGTACTTC
>TRBD2|TRBV2|TRBJ2-1|NA
CASSGTSGSYNEQFF
TGTGCCAGCAGTGGGACTAGCGGGAGTTACAATGAGCAGTTCTTC
>NA|TRBV27|TRBJ1-6|NA
CASSFLRDTLNSPLHF
TGTGCCAGCAGTTTCCTCCGGGACACACTTAATTCACCCCTCCACTTT
>TRBD1|TRBV19|TRBJ2-3|NA
CASSVLPRQGSKTDTQYF
TGTGCCAGTAGTGTCCTCCCGCGACAGGGGTCCAAGACAGATACGCAGTATTTT
>TRBD2|TRBV5-4|TRBJ2-1|NA
CASSLMSSGDNEQFF
TGTGCCAGCAGCTTAATGTCTAGCGGGGACAATGAGCAGTTCTTC
>NA|TRBV2|TRBJ2-2|few
CASSEQYTGELFF
TGTGCCAGCAGTGAACAGTACACCGGGGAGCTGTTTTTT